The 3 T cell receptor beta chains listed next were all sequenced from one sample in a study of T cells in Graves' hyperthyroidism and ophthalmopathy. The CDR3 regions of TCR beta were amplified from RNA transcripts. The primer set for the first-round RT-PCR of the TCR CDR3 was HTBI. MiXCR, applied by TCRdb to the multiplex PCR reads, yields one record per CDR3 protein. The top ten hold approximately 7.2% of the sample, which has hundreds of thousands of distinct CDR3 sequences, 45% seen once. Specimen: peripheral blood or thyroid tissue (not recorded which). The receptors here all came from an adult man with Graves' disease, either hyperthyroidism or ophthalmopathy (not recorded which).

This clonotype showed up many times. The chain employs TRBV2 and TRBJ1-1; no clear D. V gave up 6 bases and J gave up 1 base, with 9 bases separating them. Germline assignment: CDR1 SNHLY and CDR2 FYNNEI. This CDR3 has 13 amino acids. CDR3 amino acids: CASSDGGNTEAFF. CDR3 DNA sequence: TGTGCCAGCAGCGACGGTGGGAACACTGAAGCTTTCTTT.

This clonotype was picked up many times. As DNA, the CDR3 is TGTGCCAGCAGTCGGACAGTCCGGATGGAGCTGTTTTTT. Amino acid sequence: CASSRTVRMELFF. The rearrangement uses TRBV2 and TRBJ2-2; possibly TRBD1 for D (6 bases). The CDR3 runs to 13 residues. Trimming cost V 5 bases and J 10 bases, with 14 bases left between them. Germline-derived CDR1 and CDR2 are SNHLY and FYNNEI.

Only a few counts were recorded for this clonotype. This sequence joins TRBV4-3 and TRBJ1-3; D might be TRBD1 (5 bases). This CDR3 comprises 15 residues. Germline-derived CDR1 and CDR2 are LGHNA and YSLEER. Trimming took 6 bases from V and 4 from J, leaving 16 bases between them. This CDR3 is CASRQGYSIGNTIYF. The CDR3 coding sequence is TGCGCCAGCAGGCAGGGCTATTCCATAGGAAACACCATATATTTT.